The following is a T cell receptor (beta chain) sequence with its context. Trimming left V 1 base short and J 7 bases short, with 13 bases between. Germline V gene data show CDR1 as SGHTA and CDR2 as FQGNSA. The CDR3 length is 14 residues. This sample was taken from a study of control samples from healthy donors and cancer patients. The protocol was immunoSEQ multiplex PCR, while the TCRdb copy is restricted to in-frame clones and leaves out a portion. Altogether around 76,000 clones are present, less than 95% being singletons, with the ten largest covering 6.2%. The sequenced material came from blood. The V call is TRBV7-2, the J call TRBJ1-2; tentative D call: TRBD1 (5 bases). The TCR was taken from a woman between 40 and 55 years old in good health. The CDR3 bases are TGTGCCAGCAGCTTAGTTGGGGCCGGGAGTGGCTACACCTTC. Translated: CASSLVGAGSGYTF. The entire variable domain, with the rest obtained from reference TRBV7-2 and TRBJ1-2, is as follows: GAGVSQSPSNKVTEKGKDVELRCDPISGHTALYWYRQSLGQGLEFLIYFQGNSAPDKSGLPSDRFSAERTGGSVSTLTIQRTQQEDSAVYLCASSLVGAGSGYTFGSGTRLTVV.